The subject of this entry is one T cell receptor (beta chain). Its target is not known. Investigators spread the genomic DNA of each subset evenly over several immunoSEQ plates. Using immunoSEQ multiplex PCR, the repertoire was profiled, and TCRdb retains in-frame clones only, with some absent. The sample carries about 640,000 clones, roughly 70% recorded once. The source of the sample is a study of shared clonotypes between healthy human individuals. Study-level background: Three CD4 naive, three CD4 memory, two CD8 naive and one CD8 memory plate were used per donor.

Whole-study results and caveats: Clonotypes not shared had lower generation probabilities than those common to all four donors. Measured sharing among donors was expected to vary with sequencing depth.

This CDR3 has 21 amino acids. The V and J ends lost 9 bases and 0 bases, in that order; junction bases with no gene match: 24. J is TRBJ2-3 and V is TRBV6-7; the match to TRBD1 covers 10 bases. TRBV6-7 is filed as an ORF, its function uncertain. The sequencing input was memory CD4+ T cells sorted from blood. The sample's subset: CD45RA-negative fraction. This TCR was sampled from a woman aged 25 to 39 in good health. For the CDR3, the DNA is TGTGCCAGGGCCCGATTTACCGGGACAGGGGTAAGCGAGGTAAGCACAGATACGCAGTATTTT. Amino acids: CARARFTGTGVSEVSTDTQYF.